This TCR beta chain was identified in a study of blood T cell repertoires in COVID-19 (TCRdb year 2020). Regarding the research as a whole: Collaborator samples came from the United States, Italy and Spain and covered acute and convalescent phases of COVID-19. The material from the prospective study consisted of cDNA or gDNA derived from T cells, B-cell-depleted T cells, or PBMCs. The repertoires were released in a freely available public database meant as a resource for research on the immune response to SARS-CoV-2. The dataset comprised deeply sampled blood TCRbeta repertoires from subjects exposed to, actively infected with, or recovered from COVID-19. A de-identified subject ID, COVID-19 status, age in years and sex were almost always included in the sample metadata. Where HLA class I and class II types were available, the types were taken from metadata supplied by the sample provider, not from assay-based typing. Samples were obtained from the ongoing ImmuneRACE study (first 160 participants) and from about 1,300 subjects provided by 6 global collaborators. Overall study results and their limits: The amount of clinical and demographic metadata varied by source and participant and was provided uncurated.

In the prospective study, participants were about 18 to 100 years old, resided in 20 to 30 geographic areas of the United States, and were enrolled through a virtual design. In the prospective study, participants were assigned to cohorts based on the clinical history participants reported in a screening survey and a study questionnaire. ImmuneRACE Cohort 3 recovered participants were defined by two consecutive negative NP/OP PCR tests, healthcare professional clearance, or symptom resolution. Mobile phlebotomists in the prospective study collected whole blood, serum and a nasopharyngeal or oropharyngeal swab from every participant. Over a 2-month period, participants in the prospective study had the option of providing additional blood draws and questionnaires. Blood samples from the prospective study were shipped frozen or at room temperature prior to DNA extraction. In this sample, this clone turned up once. Its antigen remains undetermined. Per-nucleotide qualities are absent, and no much larger clonotype sits a single base away.

Inclusive of the bounding cysteine and phenylalanine, the CDR3 is 15 residues long. The retained sequence is limited to the CDR3, 45 bases, with the frame set at the first base. Compared with germline, V lacks 5 bases and J lacks 9 bases; bases without a gene match: 8. Sequences LNHNV (CDR1) and YYDKDF (CDR2) are obtained from the germline V gene (reference sequence). TCRbeta CDR3 regions were amplified from genomic DNA by means of the immunoSEQ Assay, a bias-controlled multiplex PCR. The paper's data handling went like this. Nucleated cell counts per sample were estimated from amplification of reference gene primers within the assay. To quantify the absolute abundance of each unique TCRbeta CDR3 rearrangement, sequence reads were collapsed and filtered. For each sample, productive Simpson clonality was calculated as the square root of Simpson's diversity index across productive rearrangements. TCRdb holds this immuneACCESS table with in-frame rearrangements only. Some clones are missing; in checked studies, unresolved V genes explain under half, and the rest has no known cause. Clone size and the V and J calls come from that table; the DNA yielded D and trimming. The sample table contains fewer than 250,000 clones; only one count was recorded for roughly 89% of them. Approximately 6.6% of the sample goes to the ten largest clones.

The TCR comes from a middle-aged woman who had recovered from COVID-19. The sequence joins TRBV15 to TRBJ2-1; the central 12 bases match TRBD2. The sample taken for sequencing was PBMCs or T cells enriched from blood (not recorded which). The CDR3: CATSVTSGSWVEQFF. The bases are TGTGCCACCAGCGTGACTAGCGGGAGTTGGGTTGAGCAGTTCTTC.